Below are 5 T cell receptor beta chains sequenced from a single sample in a study of blood T cell repertoires in COVID-19. Method: immunoSEQ multiplex PCR; TCRdb's copy keeps in-frame clones and lacks some. The repertoire consists of 200,000 to 250,000 clones, with roughly nine tenths occurring once and the leading ten covering 1.5% to 2%. What was sequenced was peripheral blood. Source of these receptors: a man aged 35 to 55 with active or convalescent COVID-19.

The chain joins TRBV27 to TRBJ2-3, with 9 bases that match TRBD1. V trimming: 5 bases; J trimming: 6 bases; junction bases outside the gene matches: 12. This CDR3 is 16 amino acids long. The germline V gene encodes CDR1 MNHEY and CDR2 SMNVEV (reference sequence). CDR3 DNA: TGTGCCAGCAGTACCCGATTGACAGGGGGAAATGATACGCAGTATTTT. Amino acids: CASSTRLTGGNDTQYF.

The rearrangement uses TRBV3-1 (or the pseudogene TRBV3-2) and TRBJ1-3; 7 bases agree with TRBD1. The CDR3 runs 16 residues. CDR1 and CDR2 from the germline V gene are LGHDT and YNNKEL (reference sequence). V gave up 4 bases and J gave up 3 bases; unmatched junction bases: 9. The CDR3 DNA reads TGTGCCAGCAGCCCTAATGCAGGGGGTGGTGGAAACACCATATATTTT. This gives the protein CASSPNAGGGGNTIYF.

CDR3 sequence (DNA): TGTGCCAGCAGCGAGGGACAGGCAATGTACTATGAGCAGTTCTTC. As protein: CASSEGQAMYYEQFF. The chain recombines TRBV9 with TRBJ2-1; 8 bases agree with TRBD1. Germline V lookup: CDR1 SGDLS, CDR2 YYNGEE. The CDR3 is 15 amino acids. V lost 3 bases and J lost 8; bases outside the gene matches: 10. Together with reference TRBV9 and TRBJ2-1, the CDR3 gives the full variable domain: DSGVTQTPKHLITATGQRVTLRCSPRSGDLSVYWYQQSLDQGLQFLIQYYNGEERAKGNILERFSAQQFPDLHSELNLSSLELGDSALYFCASSEGQAMYYEQFFGPGTRLTVL.

The CDR3 sequence: CASSLGGTGTYEQYF. The CDR3 DNA is TGTGCCAGCAGCTTAGGAGGGACAGGGACCTACGAGCAGTACTTC. The chain has TRBV11-2 and TRBJ2-7; the match to TRBD1 covers 9 bases. Germline CDR1 and CDR2: SGHAT and FQNNGV. Trimming took 1 base from V and 2 from J; bases not matched to a gene: 3. The CDR3 loop spans 15 amino acids.

J is TRBJ2-5 and V is TRBV6-1; 7 positions match TRBD2. The CDR3 extends over 15 amino acids. J lost 9 bases, V lost 1 base, and 11 bases had no gene match. Germline V CDR1 and CDR2: MNHNS, SASEGT. The DNA of the CDR3 is TGTGCCAGCAGTGAAGGAACGGCAGGGAGGGGTGCCCAGTACTTC. Translated: CASSEGTAGRGAQYF.